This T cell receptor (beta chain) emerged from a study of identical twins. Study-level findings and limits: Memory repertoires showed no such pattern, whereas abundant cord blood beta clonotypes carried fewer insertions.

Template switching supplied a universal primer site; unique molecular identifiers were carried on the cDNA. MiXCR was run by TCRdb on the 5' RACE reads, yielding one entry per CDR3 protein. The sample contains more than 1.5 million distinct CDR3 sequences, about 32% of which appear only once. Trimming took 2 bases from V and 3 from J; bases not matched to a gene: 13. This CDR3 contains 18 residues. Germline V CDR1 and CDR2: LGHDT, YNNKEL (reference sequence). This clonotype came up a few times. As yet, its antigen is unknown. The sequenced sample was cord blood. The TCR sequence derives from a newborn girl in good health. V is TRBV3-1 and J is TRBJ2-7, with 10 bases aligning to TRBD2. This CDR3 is CASSQSHGLAVTLYEQYF. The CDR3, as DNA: TGTGCCAGCAGCCAAAGCCACGGACTAGCGGTTACCCTCTACGAGCAGTACTTC.